The 23 T cell receptor beta chains below all came from one sample that was sequenced in a study of OX40 agonist ivuxolimab in advanced cancers. Receptor amplification or capture employed the immunoSEQ multiplex PCR assay. This is the immuneACCESS table as TCRdb keeps it, with only in-frame sequences that have V and J called. A part of the clones is gone; compared with another copy, unresolved V genes explain less than half, and the rest is unexplained. For this sample there are tens of thousands of clones; approximately 86% appear just once. 0.88% of the sample rests with the top ten. Sequencing was performed on CD4+ or CD8+ T cells sorted from blood, taken in a trial of the OX40 agonist ivuxolimab. The receptor set was obtained from an adult with an advanced solid tumor such as melanoma, head and neck, liver or kidney cancer.

The CDR3 DNA reads TGCGCCAGCAGCTTAGCCGGGACGGTGACTAACTATGGCTACACCTTC. It yields the protein CASSLAGTVTNYGYTF. V and J are TRBV5-1 and TRBJ1-2; perhaps TRBD1 as D (5 bases). The CDR3 has 16 amino acids. CDR1 SGHRS and CDR2 YFSETQ come from the germline V gene. Trimming took off 2 bases at V and 0 bases at J, with 14 bases between the two ends.

With respect to this clone: Sequence at one end of the junction differs from germline and may be a read error. The same CDR3 also results from other DNA sequences found in this sample. CDR3: CASSEQPGQLNTEAFF. In DNA, the CDR3 is TGTGCCAGCAGCGAACAGCCGGGACAATTGAACACTGAAGCTTTCTTT. The gene calls are TRBV5-1 and TRBJ1-1; tentatively, D is TRBD1 (6 bases). Germline lookup yields CDR1 SGHRS and CDR2 YFSETQ. The CDR3 is 16 residues long.

The chain employs TRBV6-6 and TRBJ2-3; 7 bases fit TRBD2. The CDR3 runs 13 residues. Trimming cost V 6 bases and J 4 bases; bases outside gene matches: 4. Per germline, CDR1 MNHNY and CDR2 SVGAGI (reference sequence). The CDR3 bases are TGTGCCAGCAGCTTGACTAGCCCAGATACGCAGTATTTT. Amino acids: CASSLTSPDTQYF.

This clone was counted once. The V call is TRBV6-1, the J call TRBJ1-2; TRBD1 matches at 10 bases. Per germline, CDR1 MNHNS and CDR2 SASEGT. The J segment lost 1 base and the V segment lost 4 bases, leaving 12 bases of the junction unmatched. The CDR3 contains 18 residues. This CDR3 is CASSARPDRGPYNYGYTF. Here the CDR3 DNA reads TGTGCCAGCAGTGCAAGACCCGACAGGGGGCCTTATAACTATGGCTACACCTTC.

The J gene is TRBJ1-2, the V gene TRBV18; D is unclear. Trimming shortened V by 5 bases and J by 11 bases, and 18 bases separated the two germline ends. The CDR3 sequence is 13 residues long. CDR1 and CDR2 from the germline V gene are KGHSH and LQKENI. The CDR3 region is CASSTTFADPYTF. The CDR3 DNA follows: TGTGCCAGCTCAACTACTTTCGCGGATCCGTACACCTTC.

This sequence joins TRBV5-6 and TRBJ1-1; 9 bases fit TRBD1. The CDR3 contains 14 residues. V trimming: 0 bases; J trimming: 4 bases; junction bases outside the gene matches: 1. CDR1 is SGHDT and CDR2 is YYEEEE in the germline V gene. Written as DNA, the CDR3 is TGTGCCAGCAGCTTGGGACAGGGGGGCACTGAAGCTTTCTTT. It specifies CASSLGQGGTEAFF.

This clone was detected once. The gene calls are TRBV5-1 and TRBJ2-7, with a tentative D call TRBD2 (5 bases). The ends were cut back, 7 bases at V and 3 bases at J, with 14 bases in the middle. The CDR3 runs 13 residues. Looked up from germline, CDR1 is SGHRS and CDR2 is YFSETQ. The CDR3 is CASGPGNNYEQYF. The CDR3 nucleotides read TGCGCCAGCGGCCCCGGGAATAACTACGAGCAGTACTTC.

This chain links TRBV29-1 with TRBJ2-1, with 7 bases fitting TRBD2. The V segment lost 6 bases and the J segment 5 bases; nucleotides outside the gene matches: 7. The V gene's germline CDR1 is SQVTM and CDR2 ANQGSEA. CDR3 length: 13 amino acids. The CDR3 region is CSVDERGNNEQFF. CDR3 in DNA: TGCAGCGTCGACGAGCGGGGCAACAATGAGCAGTTCTTC.

V is TRBV4-1 and J is TRBJ1-5; D call uncertain. With 0 bases removed from V and 7 bases from J, the gap between germline ends came to 7 bases. Per germline, CDR1 MGHRA and CDR2 YSYEKL. The CDR3 has 13 amino acids. The CDR3 DNA follows: TGCGCCAGCAGCCAAGATAATTTACAGCCCCAGCATTTT. Its protein is CASSQDNLQPQHF.

The V gene is TRBV6-4, the J gene TRBJ1-2; 8 positions match TRBD1. CDR3 length equals 15 residues. V was pared by 6 bases and J by 0 bases, with 6 bases of the junction left unmatched. In germline, CDR1 is MRHNA, CDR2 SNTAGT. CDR3 sequence reads: CASSDTGGANYGYTF. CDR3 sequence (DNA): TGTGCCAGCAGCGATACAGGGGGGGCTAACTATGGCTACACCTTC.

This clone occurred a few times. The chain has TRBV10-3 and TRBJ1-2; D ambiguous. V lost 0 bases, J lost 7 bases, and 6 bases lay in between. This CDR3 is built from 12 residues. Germline V CDR1 and CDR2: ENHRY, SYGVKD. In DNA form, the CDR3 reads TGTGCCATCAGTGAGTCGACTCCTGGCTACACCTTC. Residues: CAISESTPGYTF.

The gene calls are TRBV14 and TRBJ1-6; no firm D call. The V gene lost 6 bases and the J gene lost 6 bases, with 12 bases spanning the gap. This CDR3 spans 14 amino acids. Germline V gene data show CDR1 as SGHDN and CDR2 as FVKESK. CDR3 protein: CASSRSSGNSPLHF. The CDR3, as DNA: TGTGCCAGCAGTCGGTCTAGTGGTAATTCACCCCTCCACTTT.

V usage is TRBV18 and J usage is TRBJ2-5; D call uncertain. V lost 6 bases and J 4 bases, leaving 6 bases between the germline ends. This CDR3 is 11 amino acids long. Germline CDR1 reads KGHSH; CDR2 reads LQKENI. CDR3 DNA sequence: TGTGCCAGCTCGACGATAGAGACCCAGTACTTC. Translation: CASSTIETQYF.

The V gene is TRBV7-2, the J gene TRBJ2-3; D remains ambiguous. The V end was cut by 7 bases, the J end by 1 base, with 12 bases between. This CDR3 is 14 amino acids long. Germline CDR1 is SGHTA and CDR2 is FQGNSA. In DNA, the CDR3 is TGTGCCAGCACCCTGGGCCAGGGCACAGATACGCAGTATTTT. This encodes CASTLGQGTDTQYF. The full variable domain, completed using reference TRBV7-2 and TRBJ2-3, is GAGVSQSPSNKVTEKGKDVELRCDPISGHTALYWYRQSLGQGLEFLIYFQGNSAPDKSGLPSDRFSAERTGGSVSTLTIQRTQQEDSAVYLCASTLGQGTDTQYFGPGTRLTVL.

The genes are TRBV14 and TRBJ1-6, with 7 bases aligning to TRBD1. V lost 0 bases to trimming and J lost 11 bases; unmatched junction nucleotides: 4. Germline V CDR1 and CDR2: SGHDN, FVKESK. CDR3 length: 14 residues. CDR3 DNA sequence: TGTGCCAGCAGCCAAGAAAACAGGGGAGCACCCCTCCACTTT. Its protein product is CASSQENRGAPLHF.

The rearrangement uses TRBV18 and TRBJ1-3; D call uncertain. Germline lookup yields CDR1 KGHSH and CDR2 LQKENI. There are 16 residues in the CDR3. V was pared by 2 bases and J by 1 base, with 12 bases between. For the CDR3, the DNA is TGTGCCAGCTCACCAATCGTCTCGCTATCTGGAAACACCATATATTTT. Its protein is CASSPIVSLSGNTIYF.

The chain employs TRBV28 and TRBJ2-3; D remains unclear. Germline CDR1 reads MDHEN; CDR2 reads SYDVKM. The CDR3 runs to 11 residues. V gave up 5 bases and J gave up 4 bases, with 4 bases separating them. CDR3 region: CASSTSDTQYF. As DNA, the CDR3 is TGTGCCAGCAGTACATCAGATACGCAGTATTTT.

The rearrangement uses TRBV6-1 and TRBJ1-2; no definite D call. Trimming removed 0 bases from V and 7 bases from J, with 9 bases in between. Germline CDR1 MNHNS, CDR2 SASEGT. This CDR3 spans 13 amino acids. The CDR3 DNA sequence: TGTGCCAGCAGTGAAGCGCTGGGTCGTGGCTACACCTTC. Its translation: CASSEALGRGYTF.

The rearrangement links TRBV28 to TRBJ2-4; D unclear. The germline V gene has CDR1 MDHEN and CDR2 SYDVKM. CDR3 length: 11 amino acids. Trimming took 4 bases from V and 6 from J, leaving 4 bases between them. The CDR3 DNA sequence: TGTGCCAGCAGTTCAAGAAACATTCAGTACTTC. Translating it yields CASSSRNIQYF.

This chain links TRBV15 with TRBJ2-1; D remains unclear. Germline loops: CDR1 LNHNV, CDR2 YYDKDF (reference sequence). The ends were cut back, 1 base at V and 0 bases at J, with 10 bases in the middle. The CDR3 runs 16 residues. CDR3 coding DNA: TGTGCCACCAGCAGAGGTATCACGGGCTCCTACAATGAGCAGTTCTTC. Its protein is CATSRGITGSYNEQFF. The whole variable domain, remainder taken from reference TRBV15 and TRBJ2-1, is DAMVIQNPRYQVTQFGKPVTLSCSQTLNHNVMYWYQQKSSQAPKLLFHYYDKDFNNEADTPDNFQSRRPNTSFCFLDIRSPGLGDTAMYLCATSRGITGSYNEQFFGPGTRLTVL.

The V and J genes are TRBV27 and TRBJ1-6, with 7 bases aligning to TRBD1. The germline CDR1 and CDR2 sequences are MNHEY and SMNVEV (reference sequence). Unmatched junction bases numbered 10, after V lost 6 bases and J lost 8 bases. This CDR3 contains 15 residues. Here the CDR3 reads CASSQSWQGDSPLHF. The CDR3 DNA reads TGTGCCAGCAGCCAAAGCTGGCAGGGGGATTCACCCCTCCACTTT.

The chain employs TRBV7-6 and TRBJ2-3; TRBD1 matches at 10 bases. CDR3 length: 17 residues. Germline CDR1 SGHVS, CDR2 FNYEAQ. Unmatched junction bases numbered 7, after V lost 0 bases and J lost 4 bases. The CDR3, as DNA: TGTGCCAGCAGCTTAGCCGCGACAGGGGGCGTTGCAGATACGCAGTATTTT. Translating gives CASSLAATGGVADTQYF.

This clone showed up just once. The rearrangement joins TRBV5-1 to TRBJ1-4, with D perhaps TRBD1 (5 bases). CDR1 and CDR2 from the germline V gene are SGHRS and YFSETQ. V lost 4 bases, J lost 7 bases, and 17 bases lay in between. This CDR3 spans 15 amino acids. The CDR3, as DNA: TGCGCCAGCAGCCCGGGGACCCTGTCGGGTGAAAAACTGTTTTTT. Protein: CASSPGTLSGEKLFF. The entire variable domain, with the rest obtained from reference TRBV5-1 and TRBJ1-4, is as follows: KAGVTQTPRYLIKTRGQQVTLSCSPISGHRSVSWYQQTPGQGLQFLFEYFSETQRNKGNFPGRFSGRQFSNSRSEMNVSTLELGDSALYLCASSPGTLSGEKLFFGSGTQLSVL.